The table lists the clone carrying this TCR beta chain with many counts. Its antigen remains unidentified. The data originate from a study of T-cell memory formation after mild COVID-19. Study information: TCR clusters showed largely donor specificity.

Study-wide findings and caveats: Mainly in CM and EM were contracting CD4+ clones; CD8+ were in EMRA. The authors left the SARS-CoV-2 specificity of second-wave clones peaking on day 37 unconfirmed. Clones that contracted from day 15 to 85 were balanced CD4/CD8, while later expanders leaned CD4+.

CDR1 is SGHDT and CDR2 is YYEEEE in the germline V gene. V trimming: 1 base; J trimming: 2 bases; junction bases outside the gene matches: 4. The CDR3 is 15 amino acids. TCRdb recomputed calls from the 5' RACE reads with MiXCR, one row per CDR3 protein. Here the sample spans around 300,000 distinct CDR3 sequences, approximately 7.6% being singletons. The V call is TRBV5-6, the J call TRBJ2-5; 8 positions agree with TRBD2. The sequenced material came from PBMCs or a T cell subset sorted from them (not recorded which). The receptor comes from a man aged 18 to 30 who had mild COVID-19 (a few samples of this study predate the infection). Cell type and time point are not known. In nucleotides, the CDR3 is TGTGCCAGCAGCTTGCCGGGGGGGAGTCAAGAGACCCAGTACTTC. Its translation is CASSLPGGSQETQYF.